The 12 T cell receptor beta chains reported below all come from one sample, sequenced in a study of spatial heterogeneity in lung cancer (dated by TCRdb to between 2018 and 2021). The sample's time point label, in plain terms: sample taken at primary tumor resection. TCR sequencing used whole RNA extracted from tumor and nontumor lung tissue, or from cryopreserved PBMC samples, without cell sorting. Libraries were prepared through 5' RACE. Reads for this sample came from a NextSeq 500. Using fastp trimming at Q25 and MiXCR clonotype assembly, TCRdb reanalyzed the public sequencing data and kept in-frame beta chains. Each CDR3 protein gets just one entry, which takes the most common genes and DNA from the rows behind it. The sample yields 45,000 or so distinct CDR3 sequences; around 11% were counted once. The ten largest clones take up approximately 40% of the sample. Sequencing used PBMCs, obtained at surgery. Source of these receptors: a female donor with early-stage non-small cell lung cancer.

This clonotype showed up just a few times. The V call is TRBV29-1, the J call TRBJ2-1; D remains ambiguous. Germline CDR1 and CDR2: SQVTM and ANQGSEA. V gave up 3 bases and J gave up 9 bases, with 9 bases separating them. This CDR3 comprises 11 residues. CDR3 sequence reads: CSVDAGVEQFF. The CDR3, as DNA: TGCAGCGTTGATGCTGGCGTTGAGCAGTTCTTC.

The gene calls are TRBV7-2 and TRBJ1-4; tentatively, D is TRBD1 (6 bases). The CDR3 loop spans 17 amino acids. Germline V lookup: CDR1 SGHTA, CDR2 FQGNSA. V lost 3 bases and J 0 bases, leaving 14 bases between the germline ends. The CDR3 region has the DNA TGTGCCAGCAGCTTCGGGGATAGGGGGACAACTAATGAAAAACTGTTTTTT. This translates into CASSFGDRGTTNEKLFF.

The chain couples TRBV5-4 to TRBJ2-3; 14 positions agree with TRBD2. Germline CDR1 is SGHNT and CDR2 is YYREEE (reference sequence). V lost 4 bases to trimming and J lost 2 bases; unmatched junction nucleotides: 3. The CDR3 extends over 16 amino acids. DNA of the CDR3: TGTGCCAGCAGCGGGGGACTAGCGGGGGTCACAGATACGCAGTATTTT. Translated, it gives CASSGGLAGVTDTQYF.

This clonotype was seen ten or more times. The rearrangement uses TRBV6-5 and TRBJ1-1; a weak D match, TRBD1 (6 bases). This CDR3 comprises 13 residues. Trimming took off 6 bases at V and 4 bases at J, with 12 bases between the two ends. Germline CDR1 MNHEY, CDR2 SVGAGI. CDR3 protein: CASRGQTGTEAFF. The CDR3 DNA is TGTGCCAGCAGAGGACAGACTGGCACTGAAGCTTTCTTT.

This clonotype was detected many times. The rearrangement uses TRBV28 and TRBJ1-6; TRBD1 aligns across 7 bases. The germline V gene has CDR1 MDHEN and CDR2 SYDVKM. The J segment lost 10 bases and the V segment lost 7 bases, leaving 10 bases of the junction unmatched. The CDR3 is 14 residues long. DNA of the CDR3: TGTGCCAGCAACCAAGGAGGGGGCAAATCACCCCTCCACTTT. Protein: CASNQGGGKSPLHF.

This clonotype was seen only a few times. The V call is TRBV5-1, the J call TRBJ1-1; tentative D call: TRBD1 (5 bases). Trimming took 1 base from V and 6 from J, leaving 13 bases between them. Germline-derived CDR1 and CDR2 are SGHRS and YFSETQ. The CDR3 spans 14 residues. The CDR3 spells CASSLHQGLAEAFF. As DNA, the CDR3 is TGCGCCAGCAGCTTGCACCAGGGACTGGCTGAAGCTTTCTTT. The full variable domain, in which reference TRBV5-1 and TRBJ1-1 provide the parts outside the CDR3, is KAGVTQTPRYLIKTRGQQVTLSCSPISGHRSVSWYQQTPGQGLQFLFEYFSETQRNKGNFPGRFSGRQFSNSRSEMNVSTLELGDSALYLCASSLHQGLAEAFFGQGTRLTVV.

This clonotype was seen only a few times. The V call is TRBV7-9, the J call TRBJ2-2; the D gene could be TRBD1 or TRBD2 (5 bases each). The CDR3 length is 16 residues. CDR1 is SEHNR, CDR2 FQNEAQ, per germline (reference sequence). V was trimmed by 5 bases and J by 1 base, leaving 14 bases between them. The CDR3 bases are TGTGCCAGCAGCCCAGAGGGGAACAGGAACACCGGGGAGCTGTTTTTT. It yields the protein CASSPEGNRNTGELFF.

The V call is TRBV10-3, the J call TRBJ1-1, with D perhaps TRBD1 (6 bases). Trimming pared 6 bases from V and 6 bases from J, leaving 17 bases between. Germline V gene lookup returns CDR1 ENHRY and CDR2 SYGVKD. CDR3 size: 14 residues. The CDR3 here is CAISAGQGSAEAFF. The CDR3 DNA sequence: TGTGCCATCAGCGCTGGGCAGGGGAGTGCTGAAGCTTTCTTT.

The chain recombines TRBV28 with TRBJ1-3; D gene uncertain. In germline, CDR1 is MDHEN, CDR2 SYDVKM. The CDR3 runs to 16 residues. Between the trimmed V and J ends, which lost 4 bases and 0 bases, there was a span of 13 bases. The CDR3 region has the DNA TGTGCCAGCAGTTCCCCCCGGACTAGCTCTGGAAACACCATATATTTT. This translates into CASSSPRTSSGNTIYF.

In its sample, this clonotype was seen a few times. The CDR3 is CASSLRVNGELFF. DNA of the CDR3: TGTGCCAGCAGCTTACGGGTCAACGGGGAGCTGTTTTTT. The genes are TRBV13 and TRBJ2-2; D gene uncertain. CDR3 length: 13 residues. The ends were cut back, 2 bases at V and 7 bases at J, with 8 bases in the middle. Germline V gene data show CDR1 as PRHDT and CDR2 as FYEKMQ (reference sequence).

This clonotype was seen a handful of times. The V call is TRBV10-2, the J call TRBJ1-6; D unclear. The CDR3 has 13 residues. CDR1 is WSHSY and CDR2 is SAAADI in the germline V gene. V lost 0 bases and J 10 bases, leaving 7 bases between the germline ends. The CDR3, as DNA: TGCGCCAGCAGTGAGTCCGATAGATCACCCCTCCACTTT. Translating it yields CASSESDRSPLHF.

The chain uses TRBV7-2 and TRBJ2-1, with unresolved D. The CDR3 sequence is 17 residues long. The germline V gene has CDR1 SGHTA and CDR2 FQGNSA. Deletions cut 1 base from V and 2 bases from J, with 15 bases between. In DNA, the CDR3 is TGTGCCAGCAGCTTAGAGGCGCTACTGCTCGCCTACAATGAGCAGTTCTTC. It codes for CASSLEALLLAYNEQFF.